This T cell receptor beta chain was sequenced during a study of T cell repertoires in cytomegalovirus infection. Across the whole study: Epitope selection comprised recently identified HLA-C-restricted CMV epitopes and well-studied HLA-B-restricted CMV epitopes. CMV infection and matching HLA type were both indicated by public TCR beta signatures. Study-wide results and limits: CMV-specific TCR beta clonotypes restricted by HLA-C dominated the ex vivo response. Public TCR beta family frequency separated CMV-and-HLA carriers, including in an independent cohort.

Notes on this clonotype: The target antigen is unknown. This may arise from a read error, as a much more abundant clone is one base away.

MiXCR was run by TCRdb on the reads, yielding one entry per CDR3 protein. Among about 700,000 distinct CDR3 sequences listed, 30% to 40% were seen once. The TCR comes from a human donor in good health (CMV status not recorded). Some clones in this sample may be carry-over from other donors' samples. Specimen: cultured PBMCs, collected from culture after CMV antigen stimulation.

The CDR3 coding sequence is TGTGCCAGCAGCACCCTAGTGGGGGGCCTCTACGAGCATTACTTC. Amino acids: CASSTLVGGLYEHYF. The chain recombines TRBV7-2 with TRBJ2-7; D possibly matches TRBD1 or TRBD2 (6 bases each). CDR3 length: 15 amino acids. Per the germline V gene, CDR1 is SGHTA and CDR2 is FQGNSA.